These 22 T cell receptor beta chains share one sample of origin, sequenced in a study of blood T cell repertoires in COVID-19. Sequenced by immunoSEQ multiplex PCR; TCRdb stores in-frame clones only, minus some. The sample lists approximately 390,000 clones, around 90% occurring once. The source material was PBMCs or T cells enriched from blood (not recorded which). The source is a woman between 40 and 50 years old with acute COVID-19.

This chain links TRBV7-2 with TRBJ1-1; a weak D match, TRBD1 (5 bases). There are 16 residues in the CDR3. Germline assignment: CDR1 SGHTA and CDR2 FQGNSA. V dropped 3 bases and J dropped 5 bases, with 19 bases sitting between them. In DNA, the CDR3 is TGTGCCAGCAGCTTCGGCTCTGGGGCGGTAGGGACTGAAGCTTTCTTT. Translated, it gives CASSFGSGAVGTEAFF.

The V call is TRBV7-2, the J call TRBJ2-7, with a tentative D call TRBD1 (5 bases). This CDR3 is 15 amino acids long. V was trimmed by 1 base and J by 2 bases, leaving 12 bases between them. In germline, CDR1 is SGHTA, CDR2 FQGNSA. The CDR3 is CASSLVVGAAYEQYF. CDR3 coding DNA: TGTGCCAGCAGCTTAGTTGTAGGGGCTGCCTACGAGCAGTACTTC.

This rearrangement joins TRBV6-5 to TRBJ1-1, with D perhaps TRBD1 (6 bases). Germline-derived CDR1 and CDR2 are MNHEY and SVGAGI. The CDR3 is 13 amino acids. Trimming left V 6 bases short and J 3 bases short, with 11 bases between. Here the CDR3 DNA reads TGTGCCAGCAGAGAGGACAGAGACACTGAAGCTTTCTTT. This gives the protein CASREDRDTEAFF.

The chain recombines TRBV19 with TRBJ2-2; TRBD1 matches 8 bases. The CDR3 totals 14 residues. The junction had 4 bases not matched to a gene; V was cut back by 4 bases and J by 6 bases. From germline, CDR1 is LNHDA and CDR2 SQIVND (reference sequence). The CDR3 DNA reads TGTGCCAGTAGTAAAGGACAGGGACCCGGGGAGCTGTTTTTT. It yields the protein CASSKGQGPGELFF.

Here the CDR3 DNA reads TGCAGCGTTGAAGGATCCGGGAACAGGGTTGGCTACACCTTC. This codes for CSVEGSGNRVGYTF. The J gene is TRBJ1-2, the V gene TRBV29-1; perhaps TRBD1 as D (6 bases). Trimming removed 1 base at V and 7 bases at J, with 16 bases between. The germline CDR1 and CDR2 sequences are SQVTM and ANQGSEA. CDR3 size: 14 residues.

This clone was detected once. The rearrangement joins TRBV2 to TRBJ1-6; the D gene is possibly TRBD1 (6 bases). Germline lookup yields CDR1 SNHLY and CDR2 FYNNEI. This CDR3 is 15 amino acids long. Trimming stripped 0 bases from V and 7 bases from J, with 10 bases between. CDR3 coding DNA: TGTGCCAGCAGTGAAGCGCCAGGGGTGAATTCACCCCTCCACTTT. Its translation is CASSEAPGVNSPLHF.

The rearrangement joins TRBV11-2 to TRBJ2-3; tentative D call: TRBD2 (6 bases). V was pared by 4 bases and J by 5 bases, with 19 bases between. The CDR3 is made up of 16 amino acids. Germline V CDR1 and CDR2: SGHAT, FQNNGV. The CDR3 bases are TGTGCCAGCAGCTCGCCCTCTAGCGCGATGGAAGATACGCAGTATTTT. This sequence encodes CASSSPSSAMEDTQYF.

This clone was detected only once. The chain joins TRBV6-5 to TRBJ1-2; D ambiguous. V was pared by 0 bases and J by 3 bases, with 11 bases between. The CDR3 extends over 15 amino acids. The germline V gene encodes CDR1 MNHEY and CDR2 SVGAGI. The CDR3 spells CASSYSITRYYGYTF. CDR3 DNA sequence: TGTGCCAGCAGTTACTCGATAACAAGATACTATGGCTACACCTTC.

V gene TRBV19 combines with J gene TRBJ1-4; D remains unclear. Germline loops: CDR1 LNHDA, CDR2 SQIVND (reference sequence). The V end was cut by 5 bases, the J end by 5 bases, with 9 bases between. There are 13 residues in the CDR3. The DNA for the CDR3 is TGTGCCAGTAGTTTCCTAAGAAATGAAAAACTGTTTTTT. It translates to CASSFLRNEKLFF.

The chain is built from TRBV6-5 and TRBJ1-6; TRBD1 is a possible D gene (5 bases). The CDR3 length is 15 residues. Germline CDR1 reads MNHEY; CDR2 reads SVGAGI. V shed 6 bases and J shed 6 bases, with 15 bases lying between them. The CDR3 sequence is CASSVSDSPNSPLHF. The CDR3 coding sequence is TGTGCCAGCAGCGTTTCCGACAGCCCTAATTCACCCCTCCACTTT.

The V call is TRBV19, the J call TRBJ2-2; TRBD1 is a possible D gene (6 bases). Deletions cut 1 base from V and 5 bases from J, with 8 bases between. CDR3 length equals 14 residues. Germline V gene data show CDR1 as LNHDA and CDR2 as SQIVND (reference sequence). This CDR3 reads CASSIGGGTGELFF. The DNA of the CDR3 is TGTGCCAGTAGTATAGGAGGGGGTACCGGGGAGCTGTTTTTT.

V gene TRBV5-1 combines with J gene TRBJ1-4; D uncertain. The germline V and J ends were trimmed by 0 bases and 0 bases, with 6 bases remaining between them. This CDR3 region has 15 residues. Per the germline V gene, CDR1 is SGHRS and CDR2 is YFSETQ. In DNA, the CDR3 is TGCGCCAGCAGCTTGGGCGATACAACTAATGAAAAACTGTTTTTT. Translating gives CASSLGDTTNEKLFF. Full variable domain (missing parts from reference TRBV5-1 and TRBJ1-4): KAGVTQTPRYLIKTRGQQVTLSCSPISGHRSVSWYQQTPGQGLQFLFEYFSETQRNKGNFPGRFSGRQFSNSRSEMNVSTLELGDSALYLCASSLGDTTNEKLFFGSGTQLSVL.

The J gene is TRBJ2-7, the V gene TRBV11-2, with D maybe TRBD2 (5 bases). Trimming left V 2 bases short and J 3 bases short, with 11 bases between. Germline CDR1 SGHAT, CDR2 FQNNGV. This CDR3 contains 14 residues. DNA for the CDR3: TGTGCCAGCAGCTTATCCCCGGACTTCTACGAGCAGTACTTC. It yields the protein CASSLSPDFYEQYF.

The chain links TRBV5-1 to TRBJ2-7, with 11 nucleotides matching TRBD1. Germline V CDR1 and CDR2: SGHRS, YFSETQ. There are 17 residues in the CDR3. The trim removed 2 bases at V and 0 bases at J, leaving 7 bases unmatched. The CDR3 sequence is CASSLYSGQGASYEQYF. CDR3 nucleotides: TGCGCCAGCAGCTTATACTCCGGACAGGGGGCCTCCTACGAGCAGTACTTC.

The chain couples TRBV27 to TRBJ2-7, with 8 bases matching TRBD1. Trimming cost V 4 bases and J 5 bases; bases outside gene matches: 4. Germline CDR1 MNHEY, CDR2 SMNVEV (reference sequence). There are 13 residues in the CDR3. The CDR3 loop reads CASSSDRGHEQYF. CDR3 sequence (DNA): TGTGCCAGCAGTTCTGACAGGGGACACGAGCAGTACTTC.

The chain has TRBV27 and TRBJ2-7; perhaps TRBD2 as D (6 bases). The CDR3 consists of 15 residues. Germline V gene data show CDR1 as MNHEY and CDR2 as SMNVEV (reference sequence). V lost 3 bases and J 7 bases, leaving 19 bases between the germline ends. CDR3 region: CASSFGRDFYEEQYF. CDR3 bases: TGTGCCAGCAGTTTCGGGCGGGATTTCTATGAGGAGCAGTACTTC.

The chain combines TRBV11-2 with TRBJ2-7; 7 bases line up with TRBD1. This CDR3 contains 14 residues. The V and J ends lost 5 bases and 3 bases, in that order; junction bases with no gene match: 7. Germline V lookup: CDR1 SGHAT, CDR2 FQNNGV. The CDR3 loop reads CASSARDRFYEQYF. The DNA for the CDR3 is TGTGCCAGCAGCGCCCGGGACAGATTCTACGAGCAGTACTTC.

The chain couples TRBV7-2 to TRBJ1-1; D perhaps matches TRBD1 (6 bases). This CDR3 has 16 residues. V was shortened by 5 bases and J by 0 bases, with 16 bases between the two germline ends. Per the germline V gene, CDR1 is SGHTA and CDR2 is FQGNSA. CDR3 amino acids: CASSLTGPIMNTEAFF. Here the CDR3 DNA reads TGTGCCAGCAGCCTAACAGGGCCGATTATGAACACTGAAGCTTTCTTT.

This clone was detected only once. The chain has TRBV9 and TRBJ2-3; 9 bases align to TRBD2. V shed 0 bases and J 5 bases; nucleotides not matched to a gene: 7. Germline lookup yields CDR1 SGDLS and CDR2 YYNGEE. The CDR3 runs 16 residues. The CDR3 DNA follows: TGTGCCAGCAGCGTAGGCTTAGCGGGGGAGGGAGATACGCAGTATTTT. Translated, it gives CASSVGLAGEGDTQYF.

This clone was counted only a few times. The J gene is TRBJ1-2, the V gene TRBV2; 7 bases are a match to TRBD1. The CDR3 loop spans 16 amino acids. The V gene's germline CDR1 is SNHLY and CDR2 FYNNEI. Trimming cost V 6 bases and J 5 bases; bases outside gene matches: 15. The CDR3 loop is CASRQGTGDFSYGYTF. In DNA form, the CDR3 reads TGTGCCAGCAGGCAGGGAACAGGGGATTTTTCATATGGCTACACCTTC.

The CDR3 loop reads CASSAAGNNSPLHF. The DNA for the CDR3 is TGTGCCAGCAGTGCAGCGGGTAATAATTCACCCCTCCACTTT. The chain couples TRBV3-1 (or the pseudogene TRBV3-2) to TRBJ1-6, with no clear D. The V end lost 6 bases, the J end lost 5 bases, and 11 bases lay between the germline ends. Per germline, CDR1 LGHDT and CDR2 YNNKEL (reference sequence). The length of the CDR3 is 14 residues.

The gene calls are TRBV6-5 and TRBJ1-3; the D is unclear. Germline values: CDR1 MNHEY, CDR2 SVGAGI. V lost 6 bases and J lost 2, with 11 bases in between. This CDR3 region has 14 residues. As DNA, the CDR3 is TGTGCCAGCAGCTTCGACATGGCTGGAAACACCATATATTTT. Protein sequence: CASSFDMAGNTIYF.